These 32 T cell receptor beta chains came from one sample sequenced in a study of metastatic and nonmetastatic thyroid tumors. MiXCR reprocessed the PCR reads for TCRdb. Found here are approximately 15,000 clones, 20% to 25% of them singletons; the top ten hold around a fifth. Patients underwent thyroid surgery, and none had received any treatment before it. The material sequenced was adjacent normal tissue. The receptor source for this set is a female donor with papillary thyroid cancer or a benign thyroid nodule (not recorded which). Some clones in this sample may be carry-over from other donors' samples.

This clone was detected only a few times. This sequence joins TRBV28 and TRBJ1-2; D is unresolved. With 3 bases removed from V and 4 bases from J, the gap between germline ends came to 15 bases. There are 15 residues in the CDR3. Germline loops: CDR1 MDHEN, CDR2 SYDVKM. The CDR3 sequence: CASSLTSREIYGYTF. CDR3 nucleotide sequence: TGTGCCAGCAGTTTGACTTCCCGGGAGATCTATGGCTACACCTTC.

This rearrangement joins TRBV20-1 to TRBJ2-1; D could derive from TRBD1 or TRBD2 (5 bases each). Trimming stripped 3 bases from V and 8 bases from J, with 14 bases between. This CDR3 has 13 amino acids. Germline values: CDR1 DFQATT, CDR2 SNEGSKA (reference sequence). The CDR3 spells CSARDSIGDEQFF. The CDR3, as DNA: TGCAGTGCTAGGGACTCCATAGGGGATGAGCAGTTCTTC.

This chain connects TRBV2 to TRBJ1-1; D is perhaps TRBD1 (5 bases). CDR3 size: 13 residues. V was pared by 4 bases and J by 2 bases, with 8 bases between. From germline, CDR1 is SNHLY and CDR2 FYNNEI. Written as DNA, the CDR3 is TGTGCCAGCAGTGCCCAGGGAAACACTGAAGCTTTCTTT. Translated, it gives CASSAQGNTEAFF.

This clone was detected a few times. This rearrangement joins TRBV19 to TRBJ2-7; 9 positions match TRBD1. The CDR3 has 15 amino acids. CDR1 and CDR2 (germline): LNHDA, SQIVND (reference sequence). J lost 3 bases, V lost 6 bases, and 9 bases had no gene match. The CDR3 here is CASRFSRDRDYEQYF. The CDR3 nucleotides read TGTGCCAGTAGGTTCTCCCGGGACAGGGACTACGAGCAGTACTTC.

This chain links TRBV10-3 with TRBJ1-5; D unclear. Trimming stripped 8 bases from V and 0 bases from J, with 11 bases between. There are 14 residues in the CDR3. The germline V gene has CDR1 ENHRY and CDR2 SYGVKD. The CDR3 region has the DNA TGTGCCATCGGGTCCGGTGATAGCAATCAGCCCCAGCATTTT. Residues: CAIGSGDSNQPQHF.

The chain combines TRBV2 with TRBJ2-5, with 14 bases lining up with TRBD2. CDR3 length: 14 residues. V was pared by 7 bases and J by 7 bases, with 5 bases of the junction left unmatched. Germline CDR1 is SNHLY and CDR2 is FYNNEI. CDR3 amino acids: CASTGLAGGGTQYF. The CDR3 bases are TGTGCCAGCACCGGACTAGCGGGGGGCGGGACCCAGTACTTC.

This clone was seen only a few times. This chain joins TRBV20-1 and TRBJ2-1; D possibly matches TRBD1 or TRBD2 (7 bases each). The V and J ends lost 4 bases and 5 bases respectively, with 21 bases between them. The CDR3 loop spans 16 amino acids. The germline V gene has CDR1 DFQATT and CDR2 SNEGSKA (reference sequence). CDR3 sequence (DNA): TGCAGTGCTAAACTCAGGGGGGGCTGGGTGAACAATGAGCAGTTCTTC. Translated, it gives CSAKLRGGWVNNEQFF.

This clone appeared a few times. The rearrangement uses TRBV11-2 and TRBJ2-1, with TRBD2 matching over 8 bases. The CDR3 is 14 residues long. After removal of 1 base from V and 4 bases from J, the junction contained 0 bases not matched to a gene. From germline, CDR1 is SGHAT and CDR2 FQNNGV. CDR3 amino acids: CASSLAGGYNEQFF. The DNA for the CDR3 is TGTGCCAGCAGCTTAGCGGGAGGGTACAATGAGCAGTTCTTC.

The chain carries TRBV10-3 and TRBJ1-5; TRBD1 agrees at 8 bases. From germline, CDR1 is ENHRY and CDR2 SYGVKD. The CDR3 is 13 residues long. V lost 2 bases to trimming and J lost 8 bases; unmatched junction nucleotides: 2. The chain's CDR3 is CAISEAGGEPQHF. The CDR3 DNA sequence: TGTGCCATCAGTGAGGCAGGGGGCGAGCCCCAGCATTTT.

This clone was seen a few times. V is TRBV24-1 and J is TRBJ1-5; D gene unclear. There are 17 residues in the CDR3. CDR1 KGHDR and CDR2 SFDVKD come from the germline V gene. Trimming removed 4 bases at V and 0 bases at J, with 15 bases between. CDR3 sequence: CATSESSGLYSNQPQHF. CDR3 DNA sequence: TGTGCCACCAGTGAATCCTCGGGCCTGTATAGCAATCAGCCCCAGCATTTT.

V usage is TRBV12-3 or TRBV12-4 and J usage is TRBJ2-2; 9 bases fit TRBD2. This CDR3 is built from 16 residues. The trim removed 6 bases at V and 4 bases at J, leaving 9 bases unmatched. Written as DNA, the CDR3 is TGTGCCAGCAGCCCGACCGGGACTAGCAGCACCGGGGAGCTGTTTTTT. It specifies CASSPTGTSSTGELFF.

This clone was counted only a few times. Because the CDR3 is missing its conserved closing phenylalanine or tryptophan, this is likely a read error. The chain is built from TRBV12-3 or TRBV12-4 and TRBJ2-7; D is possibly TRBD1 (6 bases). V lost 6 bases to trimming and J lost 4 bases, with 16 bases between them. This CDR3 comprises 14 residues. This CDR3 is CASRTLGHPYEQYS. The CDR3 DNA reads TGTGCCAGCAGGACTCTGGGACATCCTTACGAGCAGTACTCC.

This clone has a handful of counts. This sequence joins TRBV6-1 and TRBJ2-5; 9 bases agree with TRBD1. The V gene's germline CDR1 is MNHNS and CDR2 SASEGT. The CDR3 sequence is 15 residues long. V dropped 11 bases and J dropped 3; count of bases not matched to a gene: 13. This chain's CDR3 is CAGTRTGTGKETQYF. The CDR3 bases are TGTGCCGGGACGAGGACCGGGACAGGGAAAGAGACCCAGTACTTC.

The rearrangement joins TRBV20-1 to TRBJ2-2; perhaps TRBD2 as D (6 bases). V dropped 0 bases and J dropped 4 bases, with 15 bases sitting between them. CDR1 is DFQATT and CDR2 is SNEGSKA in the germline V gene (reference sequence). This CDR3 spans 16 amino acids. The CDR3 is CSARDPPGAGTGELFF. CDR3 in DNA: TGCAGTGCTAGAGATCCCCCGGGAGCGGGCACCGGGGAGCTGTTTTTT.

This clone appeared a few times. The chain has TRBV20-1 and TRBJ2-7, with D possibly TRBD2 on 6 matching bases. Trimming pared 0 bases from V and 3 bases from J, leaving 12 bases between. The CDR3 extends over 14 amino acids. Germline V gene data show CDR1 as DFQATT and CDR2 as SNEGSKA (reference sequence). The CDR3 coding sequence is TGCAGTGCTAGAGATCCTGCGGGGAGCTACGAGCAGTACTTC. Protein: CSARDPAGSYEQYF.

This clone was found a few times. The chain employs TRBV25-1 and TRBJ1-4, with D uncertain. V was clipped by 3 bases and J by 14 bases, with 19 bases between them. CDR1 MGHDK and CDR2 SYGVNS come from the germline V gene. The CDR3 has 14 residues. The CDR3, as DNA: TGTGCCAGCAGTGACGGGGAGCTCAACGGGTGGCTGTTTTTT. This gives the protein CASSDGELNGWLFF.

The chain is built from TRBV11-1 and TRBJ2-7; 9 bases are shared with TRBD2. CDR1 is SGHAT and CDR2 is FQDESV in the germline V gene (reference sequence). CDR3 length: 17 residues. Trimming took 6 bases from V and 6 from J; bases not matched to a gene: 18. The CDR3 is CASSTILASSGKVEQYF. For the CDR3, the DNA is TGTGCCAGCAGTACGATATTGGCATCTAGCGGGAAAGTCGAGCAGTACTTC.

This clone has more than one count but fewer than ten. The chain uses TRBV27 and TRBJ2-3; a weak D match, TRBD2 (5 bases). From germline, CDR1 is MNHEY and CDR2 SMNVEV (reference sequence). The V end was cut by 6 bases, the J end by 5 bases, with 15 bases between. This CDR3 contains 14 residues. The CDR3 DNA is TGTGCCAGCAGCTTAAACCGGGGAGAAGATACGCAGTATTTT. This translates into CASSLNRGEDTQYF.

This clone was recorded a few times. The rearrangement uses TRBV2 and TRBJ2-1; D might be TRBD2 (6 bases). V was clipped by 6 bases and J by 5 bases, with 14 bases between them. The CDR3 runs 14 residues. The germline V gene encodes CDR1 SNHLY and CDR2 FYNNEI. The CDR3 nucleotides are TGTGCCAGCAGAGCCTGGGACTCGCACAATGAGCAGTTCTTC. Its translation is CASRAWDSHNEQFF.

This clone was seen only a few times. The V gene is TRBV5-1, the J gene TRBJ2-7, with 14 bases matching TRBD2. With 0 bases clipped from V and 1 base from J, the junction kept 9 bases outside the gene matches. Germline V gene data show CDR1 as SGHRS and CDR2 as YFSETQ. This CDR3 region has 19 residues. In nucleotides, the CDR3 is TGCGCCAGCAGCTTGGTCTCTACGGGACTAGCGGGAGAGTCCTACGAGCAGTACTTC. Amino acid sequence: CASSLVSTGLAGESYEQYF.

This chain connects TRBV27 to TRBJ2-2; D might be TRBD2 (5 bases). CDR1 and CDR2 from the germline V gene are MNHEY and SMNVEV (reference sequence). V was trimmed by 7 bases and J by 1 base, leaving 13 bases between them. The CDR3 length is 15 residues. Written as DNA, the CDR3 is TGTGCCAGCAAACTACCGGCGGGGAACACCGGGGAGCTGTTTTTT. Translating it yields CASKLPAGNTGELFF.

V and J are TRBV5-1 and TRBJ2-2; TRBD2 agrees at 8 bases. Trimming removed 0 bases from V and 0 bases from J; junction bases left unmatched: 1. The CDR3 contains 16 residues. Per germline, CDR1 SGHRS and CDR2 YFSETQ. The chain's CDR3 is CASSLEAGANTGELFF. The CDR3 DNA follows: TGCGCCAGCAGCTTGGAAGCGGGGGCGAACACCGGGGAGCTGTTTTTT.

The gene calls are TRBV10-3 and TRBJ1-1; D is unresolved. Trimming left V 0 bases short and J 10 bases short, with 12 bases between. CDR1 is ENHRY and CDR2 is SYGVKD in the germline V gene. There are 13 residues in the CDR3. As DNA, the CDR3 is TGTGCCATCAGTGAGTCGACAACATTTGGAGCTTTCTTT. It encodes CAISESTTFGAFF.

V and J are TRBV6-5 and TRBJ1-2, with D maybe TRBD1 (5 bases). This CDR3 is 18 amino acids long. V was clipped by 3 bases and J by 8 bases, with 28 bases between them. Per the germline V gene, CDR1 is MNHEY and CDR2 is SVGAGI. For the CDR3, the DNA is TGTGCCAGCAGTTATTTAGGTCCCCGCGGGGGAGGGGTCCACGGCTACACCTTC. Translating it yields CASSYLGPRGGGVHGYTF.

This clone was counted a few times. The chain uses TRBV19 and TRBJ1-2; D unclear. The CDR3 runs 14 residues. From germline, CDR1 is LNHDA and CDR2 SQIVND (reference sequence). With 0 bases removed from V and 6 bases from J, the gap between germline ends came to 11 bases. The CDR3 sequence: CASSIDIWSDGYTF. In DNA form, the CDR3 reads TGTGCCAGTAGTATAGATATCTGGTCGGATGGCTACACCTTC.

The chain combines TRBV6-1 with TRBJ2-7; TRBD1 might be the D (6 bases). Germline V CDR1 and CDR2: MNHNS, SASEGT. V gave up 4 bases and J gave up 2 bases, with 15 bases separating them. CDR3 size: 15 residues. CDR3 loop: CASSVDSLTTYEQYF. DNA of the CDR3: TGTGCCAGCAGTGTGGACAGCTTAACCACCTACGAGCAGTACTTC.

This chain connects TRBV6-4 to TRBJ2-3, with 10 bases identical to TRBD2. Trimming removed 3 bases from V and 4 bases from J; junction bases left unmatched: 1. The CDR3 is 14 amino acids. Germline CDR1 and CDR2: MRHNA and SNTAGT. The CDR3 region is CASSEGTSADTQYF. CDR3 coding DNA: TGTGCCAGCAGTGAGGGGACTAGCGCAGATACGCAGTATTTT.

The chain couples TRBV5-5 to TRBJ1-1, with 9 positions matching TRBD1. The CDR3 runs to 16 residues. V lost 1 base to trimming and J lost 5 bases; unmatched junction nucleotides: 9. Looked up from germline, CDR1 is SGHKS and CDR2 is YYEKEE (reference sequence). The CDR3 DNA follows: TGTGCCAGCAGCTTGAGACAGGGGGATATGTGGACTGAAGCTTTCTTT. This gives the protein CASSLRQGDMWTEAFF. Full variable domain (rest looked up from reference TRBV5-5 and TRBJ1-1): DAGVTQSPTHLIKTRGQQVTLRCSPISGHKSVSWYQQVLGQGPQFIFQYYEKEERGRGNFPDRFSARQFPNYSSELNVNALLLGDSALYLCASSLRQGDMWTEAFFGQGTRLTVV.

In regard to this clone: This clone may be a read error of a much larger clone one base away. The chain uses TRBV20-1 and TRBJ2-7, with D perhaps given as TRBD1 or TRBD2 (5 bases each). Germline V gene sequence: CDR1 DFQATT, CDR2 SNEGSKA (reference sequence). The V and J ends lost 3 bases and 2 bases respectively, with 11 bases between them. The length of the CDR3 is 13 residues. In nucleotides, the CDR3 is TGCAGTGCTAGTTGGGACCCAGCCTACGAGCAGTACTTC. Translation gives CSASWDPAYEQYF.

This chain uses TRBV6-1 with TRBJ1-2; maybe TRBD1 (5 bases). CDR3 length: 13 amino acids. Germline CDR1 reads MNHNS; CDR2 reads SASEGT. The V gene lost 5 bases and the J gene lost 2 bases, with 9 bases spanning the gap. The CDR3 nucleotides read TGTGCCAGCAGTTCGGGACCGAACTATGGCTACACCTTC. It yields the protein CASSSGPNYGYTF.

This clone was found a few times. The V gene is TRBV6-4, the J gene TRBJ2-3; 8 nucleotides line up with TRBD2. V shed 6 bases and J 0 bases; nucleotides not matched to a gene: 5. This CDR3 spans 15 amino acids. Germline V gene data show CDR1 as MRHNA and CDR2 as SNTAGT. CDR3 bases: TGTGCCAGCAGAGAGCGGGAGTCGAGCACAGATACGCAGTATTTT. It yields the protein CASRERESSTDTQYF.

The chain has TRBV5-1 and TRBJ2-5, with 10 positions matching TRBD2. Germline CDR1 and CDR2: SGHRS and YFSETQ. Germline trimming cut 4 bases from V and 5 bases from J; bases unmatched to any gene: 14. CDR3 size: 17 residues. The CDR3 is CASSLSILAGEGETQYF. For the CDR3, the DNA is TGCGCCAGCAGCCTATCCATTCTAGCGGGAGAAGGGGAGACCCAGTACTTC.